This TCR beta chain emerged from a study of T cells in Graves' hyperthyroidism and ophthalmopathy. General study results and limits: Ophthalmopathy, as predicted by the model, came a median 6.5 months after the prediction. Among thyroid clonotypes expanded above 0.001, most also appeared in blood.

Worth noting for this clonotype: Its target is not known.

On the basis of clinical symptoms, serum thyroxine and TRAb, thyroid ultrasound and orbital computed tomography, diagnoses were made. TCR beta CDR3 regions were amplified from RNA transcripts. Primed by the HTBI set, a first-round RT-PCR was run on the TCR CDR3. TCRdb reprocessed the multiplex PCR reads via MiXCR and lists one record per CDR3 protein. Of 450,000 to 650,000 distinct CDR3 sequences in the sample, roughly a sixth were seen once. The clonotype originates from a young woman with Graves' ophthalmopathy. The source material was blood.

The CDR3 spells CASSFDLAGGPEQYF. The CDR3, as DNA: TGCGCCAGCAGCTTCGACCTAGCGGGGGGGCCCGAGCAGTACTTC. The chain couples TRBV5-1 to TRBJ2-7; 12 bases match TRBD2. V was pared by 2 bases and J by 6 bases, with 6 bases of the junction left unmatched. Germline V gives CDR1 SGHRS, CDR2 YFSETQ. This CDR3 has 15 residues.